What follows are 4 T cell receptor beta chains derived from one specimen sequenced in a study of spatial heterogeneity in lung cancer. Time point described: blood at routine non-recurrence follow-up after resection. Unsorted whole RNA from tumor, nontumor lung or frozen PBMC underwent sequencing. One entry per CDR3 protein, called by TCRdb with MiXCR from the 5' RACE reads. The repertoire holds roughly 120,000 distinct CDR3 sequences, with roughly an eighth as singletons. Specimen: PBMCs, collected at follow-up. Every receptor here comes from a male donor with early-stage non-small cell lung cancer.

This clonotype has at least ten counts. V usage is TRBV7-9 and J usage is TRBJ2-5; no firm D call. Germline V gene sequence: CDR1 SEHNR, CDR2 FQNEAQ (reference sequence). V lost 4 bases and J lost 5, with 8 bases in between. This CDR3 spans 12 amino acids. The DNA for the CDR3 is TGTGCCAGCAGCTCCCTTAGTGAGACCCAGTACTTC. It codes for CASSSLSETQYF.

CDR3: CSARDLRLAQGETQYF. Written as DNA, the CDR3 is TGCAGTGCTAGAGATCTTCGCCTAGCGCAGGGAGAGACCCAGTACTTC. The chain has TRBV20-1 and TRBJ2-5; possibly TRBD2 for D (6 bases). CDR1 and CDR2 from the germline V gene are DFQATT and SNEGSKA (reference sequence). V lost 0 bases and J 4 bases, leaving 18 bases between the germline ends. The CDR3 has 16 amino acids.

V gene TRBV5-4 combines with J gene TRBJ2-6; D might be TRBD1 (5 bases). The CDR3 sequence is 16 residues long. The V end lost 6 bases, the J end lost 2 bases, and 15 bases lay between the germline ends. Per the germline V gene, CDR1 is SGHNT and CDR2 is YYREEE (reference sequence). Written as DNA, the CDR3 is TGTGCCAGCACCCGCGCAGGGATGACTGGGGCCAACGTCCTGACTTTC. Protein product: CASTRAGMTGANVLTF.

This sequence joins TRBV6-2 or TRBV6-3 and TRBJ1-1, with D possibly being TRBD1 (5 bases). This CDR3 has 13 residues. The germline V gene has CDR1 MNHEY and CDR2 SVGEGT. Trimming removed 2 bases at V and 3 bases at J, with 7 bases between. The CDR3 sequence: CASSYEGYTEAFF. The CDR3 DNA sequence: TGTGCCAGCAGTTACGAGGGGTACACTGAAGCTTTCTTT.